The present entry profiles one TCR beta chain with its context. Its antigen is still unknown. Base qualities are not recorded, but no much larger clone differs from it by a single base. Spanning cysteine to phenylalanine, the CDR3 consists of 14 amino acids. Only the CDR3 portion is preserved as DNA: 42 bases, with reading frame beginning at the first base. CDR1 and CDR2 are read off the germline V gene as LGHNA and YNFKEQ. The germline V end is reduced by 1 base and the J end by 5 bases; junction bases left unmatched: 1. TCR beta libraries were generated from genomic DNA with the immunoSEQ kit, following the manufacturer's recommendations. For library preparation, a first multiplex PCR was performed with proprietary primers, followed by a second PCR in which unique barcodes were added, and bead cleanups were performed after each round. Each sample batch included a kit-provided positive control reaction and a negative control reaction. The final libraries were assessed on an Agilent 4200 TapeStation D1000 ScreenTape, pooled by volume, and quantified by qPCR. Sequencing ran on an Illumina NextSeq500 with a MidOutput 150-cycle cartridge, using 156 Read1 and 15 Index1 cycles with kit custom primers. The pooled library was loaded at around 1 pM, and about 21% PhiX control was spiked in. The source study handled its data this way. Vendor-processed data were analyzed in R, and a clonotype was defined as all T cells sharing the same CDR3 nucleotide sequence. In the clone abundance analyses, frequencies were normalized to the 10,000 most abundant clones in each sample. Before analysis, public T cell clones were removed, and these numbered fewer than five per sample on average. A difference in abundance of at least 32-fold between compartments was used to define tumor-enriched and baseline blood-enriched clonotypes. A beta-binomial differential abundance model was used to identify clonotypes that were expanded or contracted between blood time points. Similarity between tumor and blood repertoires was quantified using the Baroni-Urbani and Buser coefficient, and groups were compared with two-tailed Wilcoxon tests in R. Held by TCRdb, this immuneACCESS table contains in-frame sequences only and omits some clones. Under half of the omission traces to an unresolved V gene where checked; the cause of the rest is unknown. The DNA gave D and trimming, while V, J and clone size come from that table. The table for this sample lists 40,000 to 60,000 clones; more than 80% of them were counted only once. About 30% of the sample comes from the top ten.

This specimen's time point label, interpreted: blood 2 weeks post-SBRT. Reading the label with the study, this specimen's treatment or condition is: 15 Gy SBRT to primary tumor, nephrectomy 4 weeks later. To follow tumor-enriched clonotypes, serial peripheral blood was collected from radiation-treated patients at baseline and at 2 weeks and 4 weeks after SBRT. All patients had renal cell carcinoma with clear cell pathology. The QIAamp DNA Blood Mini Kit (Qiagen) was used to prepare genomic DNA for TCR sequencing. The analyses included only samples that passed all quality control checks. This sample stems from a study of radiation and T cells in renal cell carcinoma (dated by TCRdb to the early 2020s). For context, the study as a whole: The samples were obtained from a clinical trial, where primary renal cell carcinomas were treated with 15 Gy stereotactic body radiation therapy and then removed by nephrectomy 4 weeks afterward. In total, 50 or so samples, comprising around 25 tumors and around 27 peripheral blood samples, were subjected to TCR beta sequencing. Across all 50 or so samples, several million unique CDR3 nucleotide sequences encoding over 2.5 million unique CDR3 amino acid sequences were identified. Overall results and qualifications from the work: Because pretreatment tumor biopsies were not available, the baseline intratumoral presence of clonotypes could not be determined. An increase in top tumor clonotypes in blood was observed from baseline to 2 weeks post-radiation, followed by contraction by 4 weeks, which was taken to suggest transient expansion of tumor-resident clones. Blood repertoire dynamics were not followed beyond 4 weeks after treatment. Because the trial had a single-armed design, the trial could not examine how radiation dose or scheduling affected the TCR repertoire.

The material was blood, obtained from a patient whose treatment included radiotherapy and nephrectomy. The V and J genes are TRBV4-2 and TRBJ2-4; TRBD1 aligns with 8 central bases. This receptor was taken from a woman in her sixties or seventies with renal cell carcinoma. DNA sequence: TGTGCCAGCAGCCAAGGGGGACAGGAAAACATTCAGTACTTC. It translates as CASSQGGQENIQYF.